These T cell receptor beta chains were read from a single sample in a study of cytomegalovirus exposure and HLA in healthy donors. This table comes from immunoSEQ multiplex PCR, and its TCRdb copy is limited to in-frame clones, with some not included. The sample has about 170,000 clones; around 96% are singletons. Material: PBMCs. Every receptor here comes from a woman younger than 35 in good health and CMV-seronegative. Both conserved end residues are trimmed from each CDR3.

>TRBJ2-5|TRBV3-1/TRBV3-2|6
ASSLAY
>TRBJ2-7|TRBV4-1|14
ASSQDLLARFYEQY
>TRBJ2-1|TRBV6-1|13
ASSLLAGGVDEQF
>TRBJ1-2|TRBV14|15
ASSQDPYETENYGYT
>TRBJ1-5|TRBV5-6|12
ASSHTGGREPQH
>TRBJ1-3|TRBV19|13
ASSPQKTGGNTIY
>TRBJ1-3|TRBV6-5|12
ASTQQGSGNTIY
>TRBJ2-2|TRBV27|12
ASSPGPGAGELF
>TRBJ2-1|TRBV11-2|13
ASTHLAARFHEQF
>TRBJ2-1|TRBV9|13
ASSVGSGGSNEQF
>TRBJ1-2|TRBV6-1|13
ASSEARSGNYGYT
>TRBJ1-1|TRBV4-1|18
ASSQPRDRYSGGTISEAF
>TRBJ2-7|TRBV28|12
ASSLGGQGYEQY
>TRBJ1-1|TRBV6-5|9
ASTLGGEAF
>TRBJ2-7|TRBV5-5|11
ASSLTGTYEQY
>TRBJ2-3|TRBV11-1|13
ASSLAATGADTQY
>TRBJ1-2|TRBV19|10
ASSIRRSGYT
>TRBJ1-2|TRBV6-5|12
ASRSGQGAQGYT
>TRBJ1-1|TRBV5-4|12
ASSPGLMNTEAF
>TRBJ1-1|TRBV7-2|12
ASSPRTGLTEAF
>TRBJ1-2|TRBV6-5|12
ASSRTGNDYGYT
>TRBJ2-7|TRBV27|13
ASSSTPRASYEQY
>TRBJ1-5|TRBV4-3|13
ASSQNIQGNQPQH
>TRBJ2-5|TRBV2|15
ASSPRLGLADTQTQY
>TRBJ1-6|TRBV6-1|12
ASTEREVRSPLH
>TRBJ1-5|TRBV19|12
ASSRGVSNQPQH
>TRBJ2-5|TRBV7-2|14
ASSSSRLRLGETQY
>TRBJ1-2|TRBV6-5|11
ASSRGTFYGYT
>TRBJ2-1|TRBV7-3|13
ASSLVEGNYNEQF
>TRBJ2-7|TRBV4-1|12
ASSHDTGGHEQY
>TRBJ2-1|TRBV5-8|12
ASSGLAGYNEQF
>TRBJ2-3|TRBV18|15
ASSPERGATIADTQY